The present entry profiles one TCR beta chain with its context. This receptor's antigen is unknown. It has no much larger one-base neighbor in the sample; base qualities were not kept. The time point label of this sample denotes: sample taken at primary tumor resection. Without any cell sorting, TCR sequencing was performed on whole RNA extracted either from tumor and nontumor lung tissue or from cryopreserved PBMC samples. Samples were obtained from approximately 72 patients with early-stage, untreated non-small cell lung cancer from the lung TRACERx cohort. Patients were selected for TCR sequencing only if sufficient RNA was available from at least two tumor regions. The entry originates in a study of spatial heterogeneity in lung cancer (dated by TCRdb to the late 2010s). Study-wide context: Beta-chain transcripts were consistently detected in greater numbers than alpha-chain transcripts, which likely reflects a higher abundance of beta-chain transcripts. In the raw uncorrected reads, each unique combination of TCR and UMI appeared more than ten times on average. The study quantitatively compared TCR alpha and beta repertoires across multiple tumor regions, matched nontumor lung and blood in non-small cell lung cancer. Nonsynonymous mutation counts, determined by whole-exome sequencing of tumor tissue, were related to TCR repertoire features. Both alpha and beta chains were TCR-sequenced in samples taken at surgery, namely 220 tumor regions, 63 to 70 matched nontumor lung samples and about 54 PBMC samples. General conclusions and limits of the study: Ubiquitous expanded tumor TCRs were detected in blood more often at tumor resection than at routine follow-up. Additional single-cell paired TCR alpha and beta sequencing was considered necessary to confirm, at a functional level, the hypothesis that regional TCRs recognize regional mutations.

Reading from cysteine to phenylalanine, the CDR3 counts 16 amino acids. Of all the DNA, just the CDR3 is kept, 48 bases in frame from base 1. In the germline V gene (reference sequence), CDR1 corresponds to SEHNR and CDR2 to FQNEAQ. Trimming takes 4 bases off V and 2 bases off J; junction bases not matched to a gene: 8. Library preparation was by 5' RACE. The listed sequencing device is NextSeq 500. The TCR library protocol attached a unique molecular identifier to each TCR cDNA molecule to allow correction of PCR and sequencing errors. The study's processing was this. TCR identification, UMI-based error correction and CDR3 extraction were all carried out with Decombinator tools. TCRs above a frequency of 2 per 1,000, corresponding to the top 1% of the tumor frequency distribution, were defined as expanded. Renyi diversity was computed with the R vegan package after each repertoire had been subsampled 100 times to 5,000 TCRs. CDR3 similarity networks were built from amino acid triplet string-kernel similarity, with CDR3s being connected when pairwise similarity was above 0.82. The public reads were run again by TCRdb, first through fastp at Q25 and then through MiXCR, and only productive beta chains were kept. All rows with the same CDR3 protein become a single entry with the most common DNA and genes. TCRdb assigned the V and J calls; the authors' analysis was not used. For this sample there are more than 2,500 distinct CDR3 sequences; around 41% appear just once. The biggest ten clones account for under 80% of the sample.

The rearrangement joined TRBV7-9 to TRBJ2-3; 8 bases in the junction line up with TRBD2. This specimen consisted of PBMCs, obtained at surgery. This receptor was taken from a male donor with early-stage non-small cell lung cancer. The CDR3: CASSSTTSGYTDTQYF. The sequenced DNA: TGTGCCAGCAGCTCCACCACTAGCGGCTACACAGATACGCAGTATTTT.